A single sample gave rise to the 18 T cell receptor beta chains below, sequenced in a study of shared clonotypes between healthy human individuals. Sequenced by immunoSEQ multiplex PCR; TCRdb stores in-frame clones only, minus some. Here the sample spans 2 million to 3 million clones, roughly 93% being singletons. Sequenced input: naive CD4+ T cells from PBMCs. The subset here: CD45RA+ positively selected. The receptors derive from a man younger than 35 in good health. Some clones in this sample may be carry-over from other donors' samples.

The gene calls are TRBV27 and TRBJ2-7, with D tentatively TRBD1 (5 bases). Germline CDR1 and CDR2: MNHEY and SMNVEV (reference sequence). Deletions cut 2 bases from V and 6 bases from J, with 14 bases between. This CDR3 has 14 amino acids. CDR3 protein: CASSLRGSPAEQYF. CDR3 bases: TGTGCCAGCAGTTTAAGGGGCAGCCCAGCCGAGCAGTACTTC.

This chain uses TRBV6-6 with TRBJ1-1; 7 bases align to TRBD1. The CDR3 is 14 amino acids. The germline CDR1 and CDR2 sequences are MNHNY and SVGAGI (reference sequence). The ends lost 5 bases at V and 1 base at J; junction bases unmatched: 4. The chain's CDR3 is CASSNYRGNTEAFF. Here the CDR3 DNA reads TGTGCCAGCAGTAACTACAGGGGGAACACTGAAGCTTTCTTT.

This chain links TRBV27 with TRBJ2-1, with TRBD2 matching over 7 bases. Germline values: CDR1 MNHEY, CDR2 SMNVEV (reference sequence). Germline trimming cut 6 bases from V and 3 bases from J; bases unmatched to any gene: 8. The CDR3 loop spans 15 amino acids. CDR3 nucleotide sequence: TGTGCCAGCAGATTAAGGGCTAGCGGCTACAATGAGCAGTTCTTC. Its protein product is CASRLRASGYNEQFF.

The chain is built from TRBV7-9 and TRBJ1-6, with TRBD1 matching over 8 bases. CDR3 length: 15 amino acids. Germline V CDR1 and CDR2: SEHNR, FQNEAQ (reference sequence). Unmatched junction bases numbered 5, after V lost 5 bases and J lost 5 bases. CDR3 amino acids: CASSPGDRNNSPLHF. CDR3 DNA: TGTGCCAGCAGCCCCGGGGACAGGAATAATTCACCCCTCCACTTT.

The chain combines TRBV18 with TRBJ1-2, with a possible D match to TRBD1 (6 bases). V was shortened by 1 base and J by 3 bases, with 9 bases between the two germline ends. This CDR3 contains 14 residues. Germline V gives CDR1 KGHSH, CDR2 LQKENI. CDR3 protein: CASSPQGTHYGYTF. Here the CDR3 DNA reads TGTGCCAGCTCACCACAAGGGACACACTATGGCTACACCTTC.

This chain uses TRBV5-1 with TRBJ2-4; 13 nucleotides match TRBD2. The CDR3 is made up of 15 amino acids. The V gene end was trimmed by 4 bases and the J gene end by 8 bases; junction bases not matched to a gene: 6. Per germline, CDR1 SGHRS and CDR2 YFSETQ. CDR3 protein: CASSQTGTSGDIQYF. CDR3 sequence (DNA): TGCGCCAGCAGCCAAACCGGGACTAGCGGGGACATTCAGTACTTC.

The chain has TRBV2 and TRBJ2-1; 10 nucleotides align to TRBD2. This CDR3 contains 17 residues. V lost 4 bases and J lost 1; bases outside the gene matches: 7. CDR1 and CDR2 from the germline V gene are SNHLY and FYNNEI. Here the CDR3 DNA reads TGTGCCAGCAGTGTAGCGGGAGGCTCCTCGTCCTACAATGAGCAGTTCTTC. Amino acid sequence: CASSVAGGSSSYNEQFF. The full variable domain, rest sourced from reference TRBV2 and TRBJ2-1, is EPEVTQTPSHQVTQMGQEVILRCVPISNHLYFYWYRQILGQKVEFLVSFYNNEISEKSEIFDDQFSVERPDGSNFTLKIRSTKLEDSAMYFCASSVAGGSSSYNEQFFGPGTRLTVL.

In regard to this clone: The same CDR3 arises from other DNA sequences in this sample as well. The genes are TRBV5-1 and TRBJ2-3; 8 bases are shared with TRBD2. The CDR3 spans 15 residues. The V and J ends lost 4 bases and 0 bases, in that order; junction bases with no gene match: 4. The germline gives CDR1 SGHRS, CDR2 YFSETQ. The CDR3 here is CASSRGGPSTDTQYF. As DNA, the CDR3 is TGCGCCAGCAGCCGGGGGGGACCTAGCACAGATACGCAGTATTTT.

The V and J genes are TRBV5-4 and TRBJ2-7, with D possibly being TRBD2 (5 bases). Germline V lookup: CDR1 SGHNT, CDR2 YYREEE (reference sequence). This CDR3 contains 12 residues. V was shortened by 2 bases and J by 6 bases, with 9 bases between the two germline ends. The CDR3: CASSFSGSEQYF. The CDR3 coding sequence is TGTGCCAGCAGCTTTTCGGGATCCGAGCAGTACTTC.

This chain connects TRBV5-4 to TRBJ2-2; 15 bases agree with TRBD2. The V gene's germline CDR1 is SGHNT and CDR2 YYREEE (reference sequence). Trimming took 2 bases from V and 5 from J; bases not matched to a gene: 10. CDR3 length equals 19 residues. CDR3 sequence reads: CASSLPGLAGGGGTGELFF. The CDR3 nucleotides are TGTGCCAGCAGCTTACCGGGACTAGCGGGAGGAGGCGGTACCGGGGAGCTGTTTTTT.

The gene calls are TRBV6-5 and TRBJ2-2, with a possible D match to TRBD1 (6 bases). This CDR3 spans 15 amino acids. V was shortened by 5 bases and J by 5 bases, with 15 bases between the two germline ends. Germline loops: CDR1 MNHEY, CDR2 SVGAGI. CDR3 nucleotide sequence: TGTGCCAGCAGTATTCTTCCACAGGGTACCGGGGAGCTGTTTTTT. This sequence encodes CASSILPQGTGELFF.

The CDR3 DNA follows: TGTGCCAGCAGCTTGGGACAAGGGGGCGTGGCCTACAATGAGCAGTTCTTC. This gives the protein CASSLGQGGVAYNEQFF. The chain combines TRBV11-3 with TRBJ2-1, with 7 bases matching TRBD1. The germline V gene has CDR1 SGHNT and CDR2 YENEEA. The CDR3 totals 17 residues. J lost 2 bases, V lost 3 bases, and 10 bases had no gene match. The variable domain in full, completed from reference TRBV11-3 and TRBJ2-1, reads EAGVVQSPRYKIIEKKQPVAFWCNPISGHNTLYWYLQNLGQGPELLIRYENEEAVDDSQLPKDRFSAERLKGVDSTLKIQPAELGDSAVYLCASSLGQGGVAYNEQFFGPGTRLTVL.

This chain connects TRBV5-8 to TRBJ2-3; 11 bases fit TRBD2. Trimming took 0 bases from V and 1 from J; bases not matched to a gene: 10. This CDR3 is 19 amino acids long. The germline CDR1 and CDR2 sequences are SGHTS and YDEGEE. The CDR3 DNA reads as TGTGCCAGCAGCTTGGCCAAGACTAGCGGGGCTTTCGGCACAGATACGCAGTATTTT. Protein: CASSLAKTSGAFGTDTQYF.

The V and J genes are TRBV6-6 and TRBJ2-3; 9 nucleotides line up with TRBD1. This CDR3 is 14 amino acids long. Trimming cost V 5 bases and J 1 base; bases outside gene matches: 1. Germline V gene lookup returns CDR1 MNHNY and CDR2 SVGAGI (reference sequence). The CDR3 sequence is CASSRTGGTDTQYF. The DNA for the CDR3 is TGTGCCAGCAGTCGGACAGGGGGCACAGATACGCAGTATTTT.

This chain links TRBV7-9 with TRBJ2-7, with unresolved D. CDR1 SEHNR and CDR2 FQNEAQ come from the germline V gene (reference sequence). The CDR3 has 16 amino acids. Between the trimmed V and J ends, which lost 2 bases and 0 bases, there was a span of 14 bases. CDR3 residues: CASSLRTTSSSYEQYF. Written as DNA, the CDR3 is TGTGCCAGCAGCTTACGTACGACCTCAAGCTCCTACGAGCAGTACTTC.

V is TRBV2 and J is TRBJ1-5; D possibly corresponds to TRBD1 (5 bases). This CDR3 region has 15 residues. The germline V gene has CDR1 SNHLY and CDR2 FYNNEI. The V and J ends lost 0 bases and 10 bases respectively, with 16 bases between them. DNA for the CDR3: TGTGCCAGCAGTGAAGCGGGGCGTCTGGTAAGACCCCAGCATTTT. This encodes CASSEAGRLVRPQHF.

The chain has TRBV29-1 and TRBJ2-3, with D perhaps matching TRBD2 (5 bases). CDR1 and CDR2 from the germline V gene are SQVTM and ANQGSEA. The length of the CDR3 is 13 residues. V was pared by 7 bases and J by 2 bases, with 13 bases between. In nucleotides, the CDR3 is TGCAGCGGTCAAGCGGCTTTCACAGATACGCAGTATTTT. This encodes CSGQAAFTDTQYF.

The CDR3 DNA sequence: TGTGCCAGCTCACCACCAGGACTAGGGGGCAATGAGCAGTTCTTC. Translated, it gives CASSPPGLGGNEQFF. The chain is built from TRBV18 and TRBJ2-1; possibly TRBD2 for D (7 bases). Germline CDR1 is KGHSH and CDR2 is LQKENI. CDR3 size: 15 residues. V was shortened by 0 bases and J by 6 bases, with 12 bases between the two germline ends. Looking up the rest from reference TRBV18 and TRBJ2-1 gives the full variable domain: NAGVMQNPRHLVRRRGQEARLRCSPMKGHSHVYWYRQLPEEGLKFMVYLQKENIIDESGMPKERFSAEFPKEGPSILRIQQVVRGDSAAYFCASSPPGLGGNEQFFGPGTRLTVL.